The table lists the clone carrying this T cell receptor beta chain with many counts. The target antigen is unknown. Samples came from axillary lymph nodes draining the breast cancer. TCRdb re-analysed the multiplex PCR reads in MiXCR, keeping a single row per CDR3 protein. This sample yields around 130,000 distinct CDR3 sequences, of which over 20% are seen a single time; about 2.2% belongs to the top ten. The sample is drawn from a study of breast tumors, draining lymph nodes, adjacent tissues. In germline, CDR1 is SGHVS, CDR2 FNYEAQ. CDR3 length: 18 residues. Losses at the gene ends were 0 bases for V and 1 base for J; bases not matched to a gene: 6. Regarding the study as a whole: The data were judged consistent with most tumor T cells coming from lymph node and expanding in tumor. Tumors had less TCR diversity than lymph nodes, more than nontumor tissue.

The origin of this receptor is a female donor with breast cancer. Some clones in this sample may be carry-over from other donors' samples. The sample consisted of axillary lymph node tissue. The chain has TRBV7-6 and TRBJ2-6; 7 bases agree with TRBD2. The CDR3 bases are TGTGCCAGCAGCTTAGCGGGGGGGGGATCGTCTGGGGCCAACGTCCTGACTTTC. This codes for CASSLAGGGSSGANVLTF.